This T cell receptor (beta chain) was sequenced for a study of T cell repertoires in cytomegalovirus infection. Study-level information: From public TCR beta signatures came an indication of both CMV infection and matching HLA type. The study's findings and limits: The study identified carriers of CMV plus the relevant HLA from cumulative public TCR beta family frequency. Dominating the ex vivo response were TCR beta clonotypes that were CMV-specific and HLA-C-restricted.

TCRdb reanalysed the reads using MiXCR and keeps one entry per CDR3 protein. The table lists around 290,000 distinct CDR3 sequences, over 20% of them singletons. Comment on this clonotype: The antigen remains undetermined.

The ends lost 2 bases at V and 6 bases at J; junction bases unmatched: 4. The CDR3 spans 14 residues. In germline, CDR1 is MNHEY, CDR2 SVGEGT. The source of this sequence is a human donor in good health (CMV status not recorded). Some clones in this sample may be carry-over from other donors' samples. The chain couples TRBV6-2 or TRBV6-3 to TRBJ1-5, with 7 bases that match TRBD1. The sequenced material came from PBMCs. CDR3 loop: CASSYDRAGQPQHF. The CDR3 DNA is TGTGCCAGCAGTTACGACAGGGCGGGTCAGCCCCAGCATTTT.